This paragraph reports one T cell receptor (beta chain). The target antigen is unknown. This entry is derived from a study of PD-L1 blockade in urothelial cancer. In the study overall: Atezolizumab at 1,200 mg intravenously every 3 weeks was started by patients in about 2014. Blood gave a median around 140,000 T cells.

Data came from immunoSEQ multiplex PCR; TCRdb stores just in-frame clones and leaves some out. The repertoire holds tens of thousands of clones, with around three quarters as singletons. Study-level results: Tumor-associated clones in the blood of durable-benefit patients grew more at 3 weeks.

This sample's time point: peripheral blood 6 weeks after treatment start. Germline V lookup: CDR1 SGDLS, CDR2 YYNGEE. CDR3 length: 14 residues. Trimming removed 4 bases at V and 0 bases at J, with 9 bases between. The chain combines TRBV9 with TRBJ2-3; no firm D call. The sequenced sample was PBMCs, obtained around atezolizumab (anti-PD-L1) treatment. The receptor was derived from an older man with urothelial cancer. The CDR3, as DNA: TGTGCCAGCAGCCCCCGACACAGCACAGATACGCAGTATTTT. Protein: CASSPRHSTDTQYF.